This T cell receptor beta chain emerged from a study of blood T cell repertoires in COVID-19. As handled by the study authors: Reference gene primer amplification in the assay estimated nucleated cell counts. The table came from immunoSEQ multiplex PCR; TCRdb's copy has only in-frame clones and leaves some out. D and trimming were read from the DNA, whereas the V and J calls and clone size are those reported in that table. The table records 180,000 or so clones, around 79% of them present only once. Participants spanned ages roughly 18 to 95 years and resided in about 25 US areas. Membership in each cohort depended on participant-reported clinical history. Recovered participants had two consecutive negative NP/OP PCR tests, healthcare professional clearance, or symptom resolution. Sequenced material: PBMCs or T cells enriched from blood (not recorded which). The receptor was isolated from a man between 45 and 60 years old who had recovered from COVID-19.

The CDR3 nucleotides read TGTGCCAGCAGCCTCGGGACAATGGGCATTCAGTACTTC. It is translated as CASSLGTMGIQYF. V gene TRBV28 combines with J gene TRBJ2-4; D perhaps matches TRBD1 (6 bases). In germline, CDR1 is MDHEN, CDR2 SYDVKM. The CDR3 has 13 amino acids. V was trimmed by 6 bases and J by 9 bases, leaving 15 bases between them. Full variable domain (outside the CDR3, taken from reference TRBV28 and TRBJ2-4): DVKVTQSSRYLVKRTGEKVFLECVQDMDHENMFWYRQDPGLGLRLIYFSYDVKMKEKGDIPEGYSVSREKKERFSLILESASTNQTSMYLCASSLGTMGIQYFGAGTRLSVL.